The 15 T cell receptor beta chains given below trace back to one sample, sequenced in a study of cytomegalovirus exposure and HLA in healthy donors. The study ran its PCR with 60 Vbeta and 13 Jbeta primers. The data were produced by immunoSEQ multiplex PCR, yet TCRdb's version contains in-frame clones alone and is incomplete. The sample shows some 100,000 clones, about 79% of them seen only once. Sequenced input: PBMCs. The receptor set was obtained from a male donor in good health and CMV-seropositive.

The V gene is TRBV5-4, the J gene TRBJ2-7; 8 bases are shared with TRBD1. Germline V gene data show CDR1 as SGHNT and CDR2 as YYREEE (reference sequence). V dropped 2 bases and J dropped 7; count of bases not matched to a gene: 8. The CDR3 length is 14 residues. DNA for the CDR3: TGTGCCAGCAGCTTCGGGCAGGGGGCCGGGGAGCAGTACTTC. Translation gives CASSFGQGAGEQYF.

This clone has just a few counts. The chain uses TRBV18 and TRBJ2-7, with D tentatively TRBD1 (6 bases). Trimming shortened V by 3 bases and J by 2 bases, and 14 bases separated the two germline ends. Germline CDR1 KGHSH, CDR2 LQKENI. The CDR3 sequence is 15 residues long. As DNA, the CDR3 is TGTGCCAGCTCACCGGGCAGGGGAGACACCTACGAGCAGTACTTC. Translating gives CASSPGRGDTYEQYF.

The chain is built from TRBV4-1 and TRBJ2-5; 11 bases match TRBD2. J gave up 5 bases and V 0 bases, and 11 bases lay outside the gene matches. The CDR3 length is 18 residues. The germline V gene encodes CDR1 MGHRA and CDR2 YSYEKL. CDR3 nucleotide sequence: TGCGCCAGCAGCCAAGAGGGGTATTTAGCGGGGGGGCGGGAGACCCAGTACTTC. Translation gives CASSQEGYLAGGRETQYF.

This clone was seen a single time. The V gene is TRBV2, the J gene TRBJ1-1, with D possibly matching TRBD1 (5 bases). The germline CDR1 and CDR2 sequences are SNHLY and FYNNEI. CDR3 length: 15 residues. V lost 4 bases, J lost 5 bases, and 17 bases lay in between. The CDR3 region is CASSVGGGGRTEAFF. CDR3 nucleotide sequence: TGTGCCAGCAGTGTGGGGGGGGGAGGGAGGACTGAAGCTTTCTTT.

The chain employs TRBV7-6 and TRBJ2-5, with D tentatively TRBD2 (6 bases). Trimming removed 1 base from V and 5 bases from J, with 17 bases in between. Germline V lookup: CDR1 SGHVS, CDR2 FNYEAQ. The CDR3 loop spans 16 amino acids. The CDR3 spells CASSLVGLRGLETQYF. The CDR3 region has the DNA TGTGCCAGCAGCTTAGTCGGACTTAGGGGACTGGAGACCCAGTACTTC.

V is TRBV6-5 and J is TRBJ1-2; weak D call: TRBD1 (6 bases). The CDR3 has 16 residues. Between the trimmed V and J ends, which lost 0 bases and 4 bases, there was a span of 15 bases. Germline-derived CDR1 and CDR2 are MNHEY and SVGAGI. CDR3 bases: TGTGCCAGCAGTTACTCGATTGCACAGGGCGCCTATGGCTACACCTTC. This encodes CASSYSIAQGAYGYTF.

This rearrangement joins TRBV5-4 to TRBJ2-1; no clear D. V shed 1 base and J shed 4 bases, with 9 bases lying between them. There are 14 residues in the CDR3. Germline CDR1 SGHNT, CDR2 YYREEE (reference sequence). The DNA for the CDR3 is TGTGCCAGCAGCTTGCGCAACTCATACAATGAGCAGTTCTTC. Translation: CASSLRNSYNEQFF.

Only a few counts were recorded for this clone. The chain recombines TRBV29-1 with TRBJ1-2; 10 bases map to TRBD1. J lost 6 bases, V lost 6 bases, and 7 bases had no gene match. CDR1 is SQVTM, CDR2 ANQGSEA, per germline. The CDR3 totals 13 residues. The CDR3 sequence: CSVTDRGLNGYTF. The CDR3 DNA reads as TGCAGCGTCACCGACAGGGGGCTAAATGGCTACACCTTC.

This chain links TRBV7-8 with TRBJ2-6, with unresolved D. This CDR3 contains 15 residues. The germline gives CDR1 SGHVS, CDR2 FQNEAQ. V was shortened by 0 bases and J by 0 bases, with 3 bases between the two germline ends. Written as DNA, the CDR3 is TGTGCCAGCAGCTTAGCGGCCTCTGGGGCCAACGTCCTGACTTTC. This codes for CASSLAASGANVLTF. The whole variable domain, remainder taken from reference TRBV7-8 and TRBJ2-6, is GAGVSQSPRYKVAKRGQDVALRCDPISGHVSLFWYQQALGQGPEFLTYFQNEAQLDKSGLPSDRFFAERPEGSVSTLKIQRTQQEDSAVYLCASSLAASGANVLTFGAGSRLTVL.

This clone was seen just once. This chain links TRBV4-1 with TRBJ2-7, with 7 positions matching TRBD1. Germline V gene data show CDR1 as MGHRA and CDR2 as YSYEKL. Germline trimming cut 0 bases from V and 10 bases from J; bases unmatched to any gene: 12. The CDR3 has 15 residues. This CDR3 reads CASSQEPRDRYVQYF. CDR3 nucleotide sequence: TGCGCCAGCAGCCAAGAGCCCCGGGACAGATACGTCCAGTACTTC.

V and J are TRBV7-9 and TRBJ2-2, with D maybe TRBD2 (6 bases). Germline CDR1 and CDR2: SEHNR and FQNEAQ (reference sequence). This CDR3 has 16 amino acids. Trimming pared 0 bases from V and 2 bases from J, leaving 10 bases between. CDR3 DNA sequence: TGTGCCAGCAGCTTAGCGGGACTGGGAAACACCGGGGAGCTGTTTTTT. Protein product: CASSLAGLGNTGELFF. Based on the CDR3 plus reference TRBV7-9 and TRBJ2-2, the full variable domain is DTGVSQNPRHKITKRGQNVTFRCDPISEHNRLYWYRQTLGQGPEFLTYFQNEAQLEKSRLLSDRFSAERPKGSFSTLEIQRTEQGDSAMYLCASSLAGLGNTGELFFGEGSRLTVL.

The genes are TRBV29-1 and TRBJ2-2, with 9 positions matching TRBD1. V lost 4 bases and J lost 4; bases outside the gene matches: 4. The CDR3 is made up of 14 amino acids. Germline lookup yields CDR1 SQVTM and CDR2 ANQGSEA. This CDR3 reads CSVGTGAGTGELFF. CDR3 DNA: TGCAGCGTTGGGACAGGGGCGGGCACCGGGGAGCTGTTTTTT.

The J gene is TRBJ2-7, the V gene TRBV30; D is possibly TRBD2 (5 bases). The CDR3 has 12 amino acids. Germline V gives CDR1 GTSNPN, CDR2 SVGIG (reference sequence). Trimming removed 5 bases from V and 2 bases from J, with 10 bases in between. In DNA form, the CDR3 reads TGTGCCTGGGCCCCGGGAACCTACGAGCAGTACTTC. It encodes CAWAPGTYEQYF.

CDR3 amino acids: CASRSRQPYGYTF. In DNA form, the CDR3 reads TGTGCCAGCAGGAGCAGGCAGCCCTATGGCTACACCTTC. The genes are TRBV7-8 and TRBJ1-2, with D unresolved. Germline-derived CDR1 and CDR2 are SGHVS and FQNEAQ. The CDR3 length is 13 residues. V lost 6 bases, J lost 4 bases, and 12 bases lay in between.

The V gene is TRBV29-1, the J gene TRBJ2-1; 10 nucleotides match TRBD2. Unmatched junction bases numbered 7, after V lost 6 bases and J lost 2 bases. The germline V gene has CDR1 SQVTM and CDR2 ANQGSEA. CDR3 length equals 15 residues. The CDR3 loop reads CSVDIAGGPYNEQFF. In DNA form, the CDR3 reads TGCAGCGTAGATATAGCGGGGGGACCCTACAATGAGCAGTTCTTC.